Presented here are 31 T cell receptor beta chains from one specimen sequenced in a study of T cell changes during pregnancy in multiple sclerosis. Generated by immunoSEQ multiplex PCR, the TCRdb table keeps only in-frame clones and is missing some. The sample yields under 50,000 clones, about 88% seen once. The sequencing used CD8+ T cells from peripheral blood mononuclear cells, collected in the first trimester of pregnancy. These receptors were obtained from a female donor with multiple sclerosis, enrolled in a pregnancy study.

This clone was counted a single time. This rearrangement joins TRBV7-9 to TRBJ2-1, with TRBD2 matching 9 bases. Per the germline V gene, CDR1 is SEHNR and CDR2 is FQNEAQ (reference sequence). Losses at the gene ends were 5 bases for V and 4 bases for J; bases not matched to a gene: 6. The CDR3 sequence is 15 residues long. The CDR3: CASSRASGAYNEQFF. The CDR3 DNA follows: TGTGCCAGCAGCAGAGCTAGCGGGGCATACAATGAGCAGTTCTTC. Supplemented by reference TRBV7-9 and TRBJ2-1, the full variable domain reads DTGVSQNPRHKITKRGQNVTFRCDPISEHNRLYWYRQTLGQGPEFLTYFQNEAQLEKSRLLSDRFSAERPKGSFSTLEIQRTEQGDSAMYLCASSRASGAYNEQFFGPGTRLTVL.

The genes are TRBV6-5 and TRBJ1-4; D might be TRBD1 (6 bases). V was trimmed by 2 bases and J by 8 bases, leaving 12 bases between them. The CDR3 is 14 residues long. Germline V gives CDR1 MNHEY, CDR2 SVGAGI. The CDR3 DNA reads TGTGCCAGCAGTTACGGGCCAGGGGAGGAAAAACTGTTTTTT. Protein product: CASSYGPGEEKLFF.

The chain combines TRBV6-4 with TRBJ2-7, with 7 bases aligning to TRBD1. This CDR3 is 14 amino acids long. Germline V lookup: CDR1 MRHNA, CDR2 SNTAGT. Losses at the gene ends were 5 bases for V and 3 bases for J; bases not matched to a gene: 7. This CDR3 reads CASSTGQEVYEQYF. The CDR3 bases are TGTGCCAGCAGTACTGGACAGGAGGTCTACGAGCAGTACTTC.

The J gene is TRBJ2-3, the V gene TRBV10-3; 10 bases agree with TRBD2. The CDR3 consists of 16 residues. J lost 4 bases, V lost 7 bases, and 11 bases had no gene match. Per the germline V gene, CDR1 is ENHRY and CDR2 is SYGVKD. In DNA form, the CDR3 reads TGTGCCATCACCGGAGGGAGCGGGGGGGCCTCAGATACGCAGTATTTT. Protein sequence: CAITGGSGGASDTQYF.

The chain recombines TRBV21-1 with TRBJ2-5; the listed D gene, TRBD1, was not tested against the DNA. TRBV21-1 is flagged as a pseudogene. The CDR3 is 14 residues long. Here the CDR3 DNA reads TGTGCCAGCAGCAACACAGGGTGGGAAGAGACCCAGTACTTC. This gives the protein CASSNTGWEETQYF.

The rearrangement joins TRBV30 to TRBJ2-2; a weak D match, TRBD1 (6 bases). The CDR3 length is 16 residues. The germline V gene encodes CDR1 GTSNPN and CDR2 SVGIG (reference sequence). With 1 base removed from V and 5 bases from J, the gap between germline ends came to 17 bases. CDR3 DNA sequence: TGTGCCTGGAGTGGGGGGACAACGTTATGGACCGGGGAGCTGTTTTTT. Translation gives CAWSGGTTLWTGELFF.

The V gene is TRBV10-3, the J gene TRBJ2-6, with a possible D match to TRBD2 (7 bases). The V gene's germline CDR1 is ENHRY and CDR2 SYGVKD. Trimming left V 2 bases short and J 0 bases short, with 11 bases between. The CDR3 length is 17 residues. The DNA for the CDR3 is TGTGCCATCAGTGAGGCGGGGGCCGGCTCTGGGGCCAACGTCCTGACTTTC. This gives the protein CAISEAGAGSGANVLTF.

The chain uses TRBV28 and TRBJ2-3; TRBD1 agrees at 7 bases. J was trimmed by 2 bases and V by 2 bases; bases with no gene match: 4. Germline V gene sequence: CDR1 MDHEN, CDR2 SYDVKM. The CDR3 totals 15 residues. For the CDR3, the DNA is TGTGCCAGCAGTTTAGTAGGGGGCCTCACAGATACGCAGTATTTT. This translates into CASSLVGGLTDTQYF.

This clone came up a few times. The V gene is TRBV11-2, the J gene TRBJ1-6, with D unclear. This CDR3 has 15 residues. Trimming removed 1 base at V and 4 bases at J, with 8 bases between. CDR1 SGHAT and CDR2 FQNNGV come from the germline V gene. DNA for the CDR3: TGTGCCAGCAGCTTAGTCACAGAGTATAATTCACCCCTCCACTTT. Translated, it gives CASSLVTEYNSPLHF.

J is TRBJ2-7 and V is TRBV7-6; TRBD2 agrees at 7 bases. Germline V CDR1 and CDR2: SGHVS, FNYEAQ. V shed 5 bases, J shed 5 bases, and the junction held 9 bases outside the gene matches. The CDR3 spans 14 residues. CDR3: CASSPRSGVDEQYF. CDR3 in DNA: TGTGCCAGCAGCCCGAGGAGCGGGGTGGACGAGCAGTACTTC.

V gene TRBV9 combines with J gene TRBJ2-1; D is perhaps TRBD2 (5 bases). The CDR3 is 15 residues long. The V gene lost 4 bases and the J gene lost 10 bases, with 21 bases spanning the gap. Germline V CDR1 and CDR2: SGDLS, YYNGEE. Written as DNA, the CDR3 is TGTGCCAGCAGCCCGACCGGTTCATTAACGGGGGAGCAGTTCTTC. Amino acids: CASSPTGSLTGEQFF. Full variable domain (remainder filled in from reference TRBV9 and TRBJ2-1): DSGVTQTPKHLITATGQRVTLRCSPRSGDLSVYWYQQSLDQGLQFLIQYYNGEERAKGNILERFSAQQFPDLHSELNLSSLELGDSALYFCASSPTGSLTGEQFFGPGTRLTVL.

The chain has TRBV7-9 and TRBJ2-7; D not certain. CDR3 length: 13 residues. Trimming pared 2 bases from V and 0 bases from J, leaving 5 bases between. Germline V gene data show CDR1 as SEHNR and CDR2 as FQNEAQ (reference sequence). This chain's CDR3 is CASSLPNSYEQYF. CDR3 DNA: TGTGCCAGCAGCTTACCCAACTCCTACGAGCAGTACTTC.

The V and J genes are TRBV7-2 and TRBJ2-1, with 11 bases identical to TRBD2. Germline V gene sequence: CDR1 SGHTA, CDR2 FQGNSA. V gave up 3 bases and J gave up 8 bases; unmatched junction bases: 6. The CDR3 has 15 residues. CDR3 DNA: TGTGCCAGCAGCTTTACTAGCGGGGGAGTCGATGAGCAGTTCTTC. Its protein product is CASSFTSGGVDEQFF.

The J gene is TRBJ2-1, the V gene TRBV5-6; D gene ambiguous. The length of the CDR3 is 13 residues. Germline CDR1 and CDR2: SGHDT and YYEEEE. Between the trimmed V and J ends, which lost 4 bases and 9 bases, there was a span of 14 bases. The CDR3 DNA reads as TGTGCCAGCAGCGTGACGATTCGGGTTGAGCAGTTCTTC. It codes for CASSVTIRVEQFF. Combining the CDR3 with reference TRBV5-6 and TRBJ2-1 gives the whole variable domain DAGVTQSPTHLIKTRGQQVTLRCSPKSGHDTVSWYQQALGQGPQFIFQYYEEEERQRGNFPDRFSGHQFPNYSSELNVNALLLGDSALYLCASSVTIRVEQFFGPGTRLTVL.

This chain connects TRBV4-1 to TRBJ2-7; D unclear. Germline CDR1 is MGHRA and CDR2 is YSYEKL. CDR3 length: 13 amino acids. Trimming removed 0 bases at V and 2 bases at J, with 5 bases between. The CDR3 bases are TGCGCCAGCAGCCAAGATCAGACCTACGAGCAGTACTTC. It yields the protein CASSQDQTYEQYF.

V gene TRBV2 combines with J gene TRBJ1-6; 7 positions match TRBD1. CDR3 length: 16 residues. The germline V gene encodes CDR1 SNHLY and CDR2 FYNNEI. The junction had 5 bases not matched to a gene; V was cut back by 6 bases and J by 0 bases. In DNA form, the CDR3 reads TGTGCCAGCAGGGGACAGTCGAGCTCCTATAATTCACCCCTCCACTTT. Translating it yields CASRGQSSSYNSPLHF.

The rearrangement joins TRBV14 to TRBJ2-3, with 7 bases aligning to TRBD2. CDR1 and CDR2 (germline): SGHDN, FVKESK. There are 18 residues in the CDR3. The trim removed 0 bases at V and 5 bases at J, leaving 14 bases unmatched. The CDR3 DNA reads TGTGCCAGCAGCCAAGATACCCCAGCGGGGCTACCTCGAGATACGCAGTATTTT. Translated, it gives CASSQDTPAGLPRDTQYF. The whole variable domain, remainder taken from reference TRBV14 and TRBJ2-3, is EAGVTQFPSHSVIEKGQTVTLRCDPISGHDNLYWYRRVMGKEIKFLLHFVKESKQDESGMPNNRFLAERTGGTYSTLKVQPAELEDSGVYFCASSQDTPAGLPRDTQYFGPGTRLTVL.

The rearrangement uses TRBV9 and TRBJ1-2, with D maybe TRBD1 (5 bases). CDR1 is SGDLS and CDR2 is YYNGEE in the germline V gene. This CDR3 region has 16 residues. Trimming took off 0 bases at V and 4 bases at J, with 16 bases between the two ends. The CDR3 reads CASSVAKTAGRYGYTF. CDR3 in DNA: TGTGCCAGCAGCGTAGCTAAGACAGCAGGCCGCTATGGCTACACCTTC. Together with reference TRBV9 and TRBJ1-2, the CDR3 gives the full variable domain: DSGVTQTPKHLITATGQRVTLRCSPRSGDLSVYWYQQSLDQGLQFLIQYYNGEERAKGNILERFSAQQFPDLHSELNLSSLELGDSALYFCASSVAKTAGRYGYTFGSGTRLTVV.

V is TRBV7-2 and J is TRBJ2-6; a possible D gene is TRBD2 (5 bases). Trimming left V 5 bases short and J 0 bases short, with 8 bases between. This CDR3 region has 15 residues. Per the germline V gene, CDR1 is SGHTA and CDR2 is FQGNSA. The CDR3 sequence: CASSRLFSGANVLTF. The CDR3 bases are TGTGCCAGCAGCCGACTATTCTCTGGGGCCAACGTCCTGACTTTC.

This chain joins TRBV6-4 and TRBJ2-2, with 7 positions matching TRBD2. CDR1 and CDR2 from the germline V gene are MRHNA and SNTAGT. This CDR3 region has 15 residues. V lost 0 bases to trimming and J lost 5 bases; unmatched junction nucleotides: 3. DNA of the CDR3: TGTGCCAGCAGTGACTCAAGGGGAGGGACCGGGGAGCTGTTTTTT. Translating gives CASSDSRGGTGELFF.

The chain is built from TRBV9 and TRBJ1-2, with 8 bases that match TRBD1. The CDR3 contains 14 residues. Germline values: CDR1 SGDLS, CDR2 YYNGEE. V lost 4 bases and J lost 2; bases outside the gene matches: 4. The CDR3 coding sequence is TGTGCCAGCAGCTTAGGACAGGGCAACTATGGCTACACCTTC. It codes for CASSLGQGNYGYTF.

This chain connects TRBV11-3 to TRBJ2-1, with 9 nucleotides matching TRBD2. Germline-derived CDR1 and CDR2 are SGHNT and YENEEA. V was clipped by 9 bases and J by 6 bases; unmatched bases: 9. This CDR3 is built from 14 residues. This chain's CDR3 is CASGGGGGSNEQFF. CDR3 nucleotides: TGTGCCAGTGGGGGCGGGGGGGGCTCCAATGAGCAGTTCTTC.

This clone has just a few counts. The chain uses TRBV27 and TRBJ2-5; 11 nucleotides agree with TRBD2. This CDR3 comprises 15 residues. The V gene end was trimmed by 1 base and the J gene end by 4 bases; junction bases not matched to a gene: 2. Per the germline V gene, CDR1 is MNHEY and CDR2 is SMNVEV (reference sequence). As DNA, the CDR3 is TGTGCCAGCAGTTTATTAGCGGGGGGGCTAGAGACCCAGTACTTC. The encoded protein is CASSLLAGGLETQYF.

The chain recombines TRBV9 with TRBJ1-1, with a weak D call TRBD1 (5 bases). The CDR3 contains 16 residues. The germline V and J ends were trimmed by 0 bases and 5 bases, with 17 bases remaining between them. Germline CDR1 reads SGDLS; CDR2 reads YYNGEE. CDR3 in DNA: TGTGCCAGCAGCGTAGATCCCCAGGGATTAGGTACTGAAGCTTTCTTT. It yields the protein CASSVDPQGLGTEAFF.

The chain is built from TRBV27 and TRBJ2-1; 9 bases align to TRBD2. Germline CDR1 MNHEY, CDR2 SMNVEV (reference sequence). After removal of 7 bases from V and 2 bases from J, the junction contained 3 bases not matched to a gene. The CDR3 length is 14 residues. The DNA for the CDR3 is TGTGCCAGCAATGCGGGAGGGGCCTACAATGAGCAGTTCTTC. It specifies CASNAGGAYNEQFF.

The chain uses TRBV9 and TRBJ1-1; TRBD1 is a possible D gene (6 bases). This CDR3 comprises 14 residues. Germline CDR1 reads SGDLS; CDR2 reads YYNGEE. Trimming pared 2 bases from V and 0 bases from J, leaving 8 bases between. CDR3 amino acids: CASSVRGLNTEAFF. CDR3 coding DNA: TGTGCCAGCAGCGTCAGGGGATTGAACACTGAAGCTTTCTTT. Together with reference TRBV9 and TRBJ1-1, the CDR3 gives the full variable domain: DSGVTQTPKHLITATGQRVTLRCSPRSGDLSVYWYQQSLDQGLQFLIQYYNGEERAKGNILERFSAQQFPDLHSELNLSSLELGDSALYFCASSVRGLNTEAFFGQGTRLTVV.

CDR3 DNA: TGTGCCAGCAGCTATGTTGCGGGGGGGCAGGGGACCCAGTACTTC. It is translated as CASSYVAGGQGTQYF. The chain has TRBV4-2 and TRBJ2-5, with 9 bases matching TRBD2. From germline, CDR1 is LGHNA and CDR2 YNFKEQ. V was clipped by 5 bases and J by 7 bases; unmatched bases: 11. This CDR3 comprises 15 residues.

V usage is TRBV27 and J usage is TRBJ2-7; D perhaps matches TRBD1 (6 bases). V shed 8 bases and J shed 3 bases, with 17 bases lying between them. Germline loops: CDR1 MNHEY, CDR2 SMNVEV (reference sequence). The CDR3 is 14 amino acids. CDR3 loop: CASGPLGAGYEQYF. CDR3 DNA sequence: TGTGCCAGCGGGCCGCTGGGGGCTGGCTACGAGCAGTACTTC.

As concerns this clone: One junction end disagrees with the germline gene, perhaps due to a read error. CDR3 nucleotide sequence: TGTGCTAGCAGACCCACTGAATCCGGGGAGCTGTTTTTT. Protein product: CASRPTESGELFF. The chain employs TRBV7-7 and TRBJ2-2; D gene ambiguous. Per germline, CDR1 SSHAT and CDR2 FNYEAQ (reference sequence). This CDR3 has 13 amino acids.

The J gene is TRBJ1-4, the V gene TRBV2, with 9 bases matching TRBD1. CDR1 and CDR2 from the germline V gene are SNHLY and FYNNEI. This CDR3 contains 17 residues. Unmatched junction bases numbered 11, after V lost 1 base and J lost 8 bases. This chain's CDR3 is CASSEGQQGARWEKLFF. CDR3 sequence (DNA): TGTGCCAGCAGTGAAGGGCAACAGGGGGCAAGGTGGGAAAAACTGTTTTTT.

DNA for the CDR3: TGTGCCACCAGCGCCCGACAGGGAGATAATTCACCCCTCCACTTT. Translated, it gives CATSARQGDNSPLHF. V and J are TRBV15 and TRBJ1-6, with 7 positions matching TRBD1. Germline CDR1 reads LNHNV; CDR2 reads YYDKDF (reference sequence). This CDR3 contains 15 residues. With 5 bases clipped from V and 5 bases from J, the junction kept 6 bases outside the gene matches.